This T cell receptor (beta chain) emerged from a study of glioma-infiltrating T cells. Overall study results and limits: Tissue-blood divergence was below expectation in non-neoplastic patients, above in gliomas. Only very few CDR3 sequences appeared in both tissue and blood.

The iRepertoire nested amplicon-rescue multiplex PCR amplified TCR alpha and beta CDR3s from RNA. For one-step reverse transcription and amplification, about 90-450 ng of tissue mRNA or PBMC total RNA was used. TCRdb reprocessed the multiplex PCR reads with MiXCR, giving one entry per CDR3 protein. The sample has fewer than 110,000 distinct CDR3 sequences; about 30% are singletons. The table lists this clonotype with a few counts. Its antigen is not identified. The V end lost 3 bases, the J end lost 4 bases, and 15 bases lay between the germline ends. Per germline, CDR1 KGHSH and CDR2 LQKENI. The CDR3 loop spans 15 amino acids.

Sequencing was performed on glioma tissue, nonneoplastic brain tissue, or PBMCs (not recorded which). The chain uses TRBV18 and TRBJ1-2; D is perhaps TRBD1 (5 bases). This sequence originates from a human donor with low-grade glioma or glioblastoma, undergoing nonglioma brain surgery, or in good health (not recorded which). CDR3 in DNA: TGTGCCAGCTCACCCGTAGAGGCAGGGACCTATGGCTACACCTTC. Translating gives CASSPVEAGTYGYTF.